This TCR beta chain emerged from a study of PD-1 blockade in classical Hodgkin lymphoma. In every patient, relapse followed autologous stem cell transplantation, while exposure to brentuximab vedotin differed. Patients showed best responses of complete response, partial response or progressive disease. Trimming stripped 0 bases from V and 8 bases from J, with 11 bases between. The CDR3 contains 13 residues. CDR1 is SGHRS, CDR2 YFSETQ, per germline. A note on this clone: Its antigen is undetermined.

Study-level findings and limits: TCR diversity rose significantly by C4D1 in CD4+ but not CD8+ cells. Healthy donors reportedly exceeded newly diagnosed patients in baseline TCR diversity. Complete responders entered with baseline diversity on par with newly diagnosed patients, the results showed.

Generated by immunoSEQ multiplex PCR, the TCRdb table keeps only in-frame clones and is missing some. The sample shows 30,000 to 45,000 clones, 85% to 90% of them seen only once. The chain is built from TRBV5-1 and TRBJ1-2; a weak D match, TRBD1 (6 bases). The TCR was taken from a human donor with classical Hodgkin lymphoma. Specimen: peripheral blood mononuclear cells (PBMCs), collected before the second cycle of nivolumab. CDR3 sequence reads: CASSLAAGEGYTF. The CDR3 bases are TGCGCCAGCAGCTTGGCCGCAGGGGAAGGCTACACCTTC.